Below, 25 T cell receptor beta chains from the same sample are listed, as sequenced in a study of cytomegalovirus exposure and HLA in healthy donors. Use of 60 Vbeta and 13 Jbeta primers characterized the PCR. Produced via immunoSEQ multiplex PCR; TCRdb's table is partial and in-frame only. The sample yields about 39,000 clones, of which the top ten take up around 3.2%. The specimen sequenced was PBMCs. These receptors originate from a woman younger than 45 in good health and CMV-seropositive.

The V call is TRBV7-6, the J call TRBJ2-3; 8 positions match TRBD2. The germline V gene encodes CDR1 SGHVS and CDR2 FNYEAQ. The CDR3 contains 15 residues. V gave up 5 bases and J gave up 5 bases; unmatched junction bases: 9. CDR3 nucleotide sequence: TGTGCCAGCAGCAAGACGGGGGGGAAAAGAGATACGCAGTATTTT. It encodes CASSKTGGKRDTQYF.

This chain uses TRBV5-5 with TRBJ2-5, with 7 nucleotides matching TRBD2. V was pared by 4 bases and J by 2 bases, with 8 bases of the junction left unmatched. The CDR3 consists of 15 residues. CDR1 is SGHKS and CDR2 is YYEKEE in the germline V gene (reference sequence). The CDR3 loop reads CASSPGEGRQETQYF. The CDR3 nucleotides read TGTGCCAGCAGCCCCGGGGAGGGAAGGCAAGAGACCCAGTACTTC.

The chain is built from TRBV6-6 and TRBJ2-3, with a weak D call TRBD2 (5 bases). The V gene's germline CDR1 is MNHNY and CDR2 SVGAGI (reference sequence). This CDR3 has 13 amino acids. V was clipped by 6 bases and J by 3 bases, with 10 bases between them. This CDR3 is CASSRSVTDTQYF. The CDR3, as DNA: TGTGCCAGCAGCCGTAGCGTTACAGATACGCAGTATTTT.

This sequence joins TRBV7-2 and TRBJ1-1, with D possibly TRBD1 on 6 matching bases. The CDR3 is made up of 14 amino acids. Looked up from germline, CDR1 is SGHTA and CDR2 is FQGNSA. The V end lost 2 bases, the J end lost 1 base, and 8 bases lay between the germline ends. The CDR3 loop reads CASSLLTGNTEAFF. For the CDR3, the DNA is TGTGCCAGCAGCTTATTGACAGGGAACACTGAAGCTTTCTTT.

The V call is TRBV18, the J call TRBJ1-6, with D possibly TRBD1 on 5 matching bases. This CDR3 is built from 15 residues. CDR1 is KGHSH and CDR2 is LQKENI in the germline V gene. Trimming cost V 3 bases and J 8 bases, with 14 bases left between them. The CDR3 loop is CASSPAMEGYSPLHF. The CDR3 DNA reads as TGTGCCAGCTCACCGGCGATGGAGGGGTATTCACCCCTCCACTTT.

CDR3 sequence: CATSRSPGQDNEKLFF. Written as DNA, the CDR3 is TGTGCCACCAGCAGATCCCCGGGACAGGATAATGAAAAACTGTTTTTT. The gene calls are TRBV15 and TRBJ1-4; 8 bases line up with TRBD1. CDR3 length: 16 amino acids. The germline V gene has CDR1 LNHNV and CDR2 YYDKDF (reference sequence). V lost 2 bases to trimming and J lost 4 bases; unmatched junction nucleotides: 6.

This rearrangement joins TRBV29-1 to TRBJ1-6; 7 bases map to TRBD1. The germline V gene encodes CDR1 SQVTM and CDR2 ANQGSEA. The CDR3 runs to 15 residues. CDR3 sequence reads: CRPETGRSYNSPLHF. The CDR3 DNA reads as TGCAGGCCAGAGACAGGGAGGTCCTATAATTCACCCCTCCACTTT.

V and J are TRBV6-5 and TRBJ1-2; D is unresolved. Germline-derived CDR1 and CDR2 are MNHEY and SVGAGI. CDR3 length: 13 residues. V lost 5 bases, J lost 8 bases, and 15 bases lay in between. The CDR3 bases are TGTGCCAGCAGTCCGAGGGTTGATCGAGGCTACACCTTC. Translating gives CASSPRVDRGYTF.

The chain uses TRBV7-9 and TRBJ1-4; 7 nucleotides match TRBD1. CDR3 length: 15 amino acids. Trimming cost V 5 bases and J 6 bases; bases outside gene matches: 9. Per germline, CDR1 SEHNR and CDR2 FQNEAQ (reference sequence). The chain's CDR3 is CASSPGTDYYEKLFF. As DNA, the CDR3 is TGTGCCAGCAGCCCTGGGACAGACTACTATGAAAAACTGTTTTTT.

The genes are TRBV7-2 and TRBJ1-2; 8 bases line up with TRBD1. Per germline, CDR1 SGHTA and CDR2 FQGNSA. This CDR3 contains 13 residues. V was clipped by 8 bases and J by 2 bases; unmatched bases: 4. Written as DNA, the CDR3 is TGTGCCAGCGCCAGGGACAGGAACTATGGCTACACCTTC. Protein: CASARDRNYGYTF.

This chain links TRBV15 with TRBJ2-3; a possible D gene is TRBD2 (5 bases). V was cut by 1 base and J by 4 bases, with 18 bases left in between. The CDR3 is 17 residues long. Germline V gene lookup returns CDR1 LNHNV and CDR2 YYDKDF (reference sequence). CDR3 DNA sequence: TGTGCCACCAGCAGAGTTCATGCTAGCTTCGAGGCAGATACGCAGTATTTT. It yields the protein CATSRVHASFEADTQYF.

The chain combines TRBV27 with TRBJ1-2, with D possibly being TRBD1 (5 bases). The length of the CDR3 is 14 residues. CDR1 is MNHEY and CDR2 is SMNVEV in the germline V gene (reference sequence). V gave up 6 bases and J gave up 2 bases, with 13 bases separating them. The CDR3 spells CASSPYQGNYGYTF. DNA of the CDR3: TGTGCCAGCAGCCCATATCAGGGAAACTATGGCTACACCTTC.

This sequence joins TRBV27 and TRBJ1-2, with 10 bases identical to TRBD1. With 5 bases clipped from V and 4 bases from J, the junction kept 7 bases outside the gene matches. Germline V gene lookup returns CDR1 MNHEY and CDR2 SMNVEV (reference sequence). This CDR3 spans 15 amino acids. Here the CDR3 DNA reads TGTGCCAGCAGTAGTGGACAGGGGGGGTCCTATGGCTACACCTTC. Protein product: CASSSGQGGSYGYTF.

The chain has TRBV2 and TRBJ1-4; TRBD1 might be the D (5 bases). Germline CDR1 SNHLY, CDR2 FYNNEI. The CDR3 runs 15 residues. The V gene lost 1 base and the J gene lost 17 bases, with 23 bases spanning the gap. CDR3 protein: CASSEGGHPVSTPFF. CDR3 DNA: TGTGCCAGCAGTGAAGGGGGCCACCCAGTTAGCACCCCATTTTTT.

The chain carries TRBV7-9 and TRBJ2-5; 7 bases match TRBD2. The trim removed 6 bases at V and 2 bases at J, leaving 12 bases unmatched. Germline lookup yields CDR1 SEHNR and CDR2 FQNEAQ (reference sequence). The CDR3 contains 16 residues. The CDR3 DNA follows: TGTGCCAGCAGTTACCAGCGGGGCCATTTGCAAGAGACCCAGTACTTC. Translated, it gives CASSYQRGHLQETQYF.

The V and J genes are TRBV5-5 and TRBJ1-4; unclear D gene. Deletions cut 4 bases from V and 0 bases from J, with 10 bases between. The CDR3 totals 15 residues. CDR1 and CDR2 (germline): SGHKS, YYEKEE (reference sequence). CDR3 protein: CASSPQQTTNEKLFF. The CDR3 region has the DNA TGTGCCAGCAGCCCACAACAGACAACTAATGAAAAACTGTTTTTT. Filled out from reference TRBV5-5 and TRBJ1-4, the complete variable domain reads DAGVTQSPTHLIKTRGQQVTLRCSPISGHKSVSWYQQVLGQGPQFIFQYYEKEERGRGNFPDRFSARQFPNYSSELNVNALLLGDSALYLCASSPQQTTNEKLFFGSGTQLSVL.

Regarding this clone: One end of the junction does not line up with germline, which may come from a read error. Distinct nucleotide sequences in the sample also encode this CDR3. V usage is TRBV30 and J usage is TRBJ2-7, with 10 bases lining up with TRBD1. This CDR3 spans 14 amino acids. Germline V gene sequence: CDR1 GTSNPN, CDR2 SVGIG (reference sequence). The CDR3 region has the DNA TGTGCCTGGGGGCGGGGACAGGGGTACAACGAGCAGTACTTT. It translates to CAWGRGQGYNEQYF.

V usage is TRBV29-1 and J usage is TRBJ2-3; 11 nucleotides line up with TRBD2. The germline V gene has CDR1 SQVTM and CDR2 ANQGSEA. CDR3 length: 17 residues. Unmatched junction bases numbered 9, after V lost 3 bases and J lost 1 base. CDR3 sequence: CSVDGVSGGAGTDTQYF. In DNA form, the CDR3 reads TGCAGCGTTGATGGTGTTAGCGGGGGGGCGGGCACAGATACGCAGTATTTT.

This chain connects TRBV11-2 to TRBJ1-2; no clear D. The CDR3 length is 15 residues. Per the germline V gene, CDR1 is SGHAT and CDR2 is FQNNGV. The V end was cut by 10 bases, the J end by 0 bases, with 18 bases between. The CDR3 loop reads CATLPESPSNYGYTF. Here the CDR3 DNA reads TGTGCCACCCTACCCGAATCCCCTTCTAACTATGGCTACACCTTC.

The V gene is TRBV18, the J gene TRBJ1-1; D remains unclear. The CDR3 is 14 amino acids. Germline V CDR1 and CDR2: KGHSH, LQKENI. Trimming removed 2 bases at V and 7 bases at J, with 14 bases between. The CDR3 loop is CASSPSADGLEAFF. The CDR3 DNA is TGTGCCAGCTCACCATCTGCCGACGGACTTGAAGCTTTCTTT.

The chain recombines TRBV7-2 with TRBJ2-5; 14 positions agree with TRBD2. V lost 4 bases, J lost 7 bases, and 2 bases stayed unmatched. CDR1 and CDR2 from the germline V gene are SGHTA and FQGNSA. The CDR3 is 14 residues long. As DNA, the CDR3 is TGTGCCAGCAGCTCCGGACTAGCGGGGGGGACCCAGTACTTC. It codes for CASSSGLAGGTQYF. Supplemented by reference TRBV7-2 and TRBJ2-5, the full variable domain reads GAGVSQSPSNKVTEKGKDVELRCDPISGHTALYWYRQSLGQGLEFLIYFQGNSAPDKSGLPSDRFSAERTGGSVSTLTIQRTQQEDSAVYLCASSSGLAGGTQYFGPGTRLLVL.

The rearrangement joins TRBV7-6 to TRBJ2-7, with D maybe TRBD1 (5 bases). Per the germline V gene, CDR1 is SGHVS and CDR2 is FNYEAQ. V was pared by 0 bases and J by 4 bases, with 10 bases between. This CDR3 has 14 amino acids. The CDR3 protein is CASSLALAGYEQYF. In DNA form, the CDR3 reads TGTGCCAGCAGCTTAGCGTTGGCAGGGTACGAGCAGTACTTC.

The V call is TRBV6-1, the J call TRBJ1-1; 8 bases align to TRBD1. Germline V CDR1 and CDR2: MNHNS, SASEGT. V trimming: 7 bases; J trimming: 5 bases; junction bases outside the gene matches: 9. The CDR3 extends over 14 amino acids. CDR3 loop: CASTKDRGDTEAFF. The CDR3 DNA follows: TGTGCCAGCACCAAAGACAGGGGAGATACTGAAGCTTTCTTT.

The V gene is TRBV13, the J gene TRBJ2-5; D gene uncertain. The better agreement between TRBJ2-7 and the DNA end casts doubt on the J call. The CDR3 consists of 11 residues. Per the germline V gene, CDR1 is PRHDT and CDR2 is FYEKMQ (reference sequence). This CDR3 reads CASSLGYEQYF. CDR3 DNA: TGTGCCAGCAGCTTAGGCTACGAGCAGTACTTC.

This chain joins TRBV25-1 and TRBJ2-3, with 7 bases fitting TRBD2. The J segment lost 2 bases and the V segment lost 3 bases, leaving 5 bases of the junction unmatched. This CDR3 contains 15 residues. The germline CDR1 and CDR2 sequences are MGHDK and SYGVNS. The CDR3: CASSETLAPTDTQYF. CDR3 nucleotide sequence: TGTGCCAGCAGTGAGACACTAGCGCCCACAGATACGCAGTATTTT.